This T cell receptor beta chain was documented in a study of T cell repertoires in cytomegalovirus infection (dated by TCRdb to the late 2010s). For context, the study as a whole: Recently identified HLA-C-restricted CMV epitopes, whose presentation resists viral immunomodulation, were targeted by peptide stimulations together with well-studied HLA-B-restricted epitopes. Donor HLA type was relevant to the analysis, because carriage of CMV infection together with the matching HLA type was indicated by public TCR beta signatures. What the authors observed across the whole study: The ex vivo response was dominated by HLA-C-restricted CMV-specific TCR beta clonotypes, which also provided the single most frequent clonotype in two of eight donors. In both this cohort and an independent roughly 350-donor cohort, the cumulative frequency of public TCR beta family members distinguished carriers of CMV infection plus the relevant HLA type.

V is pared back by 6 bases and J by 6 bases, with 14 bases lying between the germline termini. The CDR3 has 14 amino acids, counting the end cysteine and phenylalanine. The sequence is cut down to CDR3 DNA, 42 bases in frame from base 1. According to the germline V gene, CDR1 reads SGHTA and CDR2 reads FQGNSA. The treatment or condition label for this specimen denotes: in vitro stimulation with specific CMV peptide epitopes to enrich CMV-specific T cells. Many counts were recorded for this clonotype. Its antigen target is currently unknown. Base qualities are not recorded, but no much larger clone differs from it by a single base. The instrument given in TCRdb is Illumina HiSeq 1500. TCRdb took the public reads, trimmed them with fastp at Q25, ran MiXCR for clone calling and kept in-frame beta chains. Rows matching on CDR3 protein sequence are summarized as one entry with the most common DNA and genes. Within this sample are hundreds of thousands of distinct CDR3 sequences, with roughly a third of them counted one time only. 18% of the sample belongs to the ten largest clones.

The sequence came from a human donor in good health (CMV status not recorded). Some clones in this sample may be carry-over from other donors' samples. The rearrangement combines TRBV7-2 with TRBJ1-4; a tentative D match to TRBD1 spans 5 bases. The specimen comprised cultured PBMCs, sampled from culture after CMV antigen stimulation. The nucleotide sequence reads as follows: TGTGCCAGCAGGCGAAGGGGCCAGGATGAAAAACTGTTTTTT. It codes for CASRRRGQDEKLFF.